This is a list of T cell receptor beta chains from one sample in a study of cytomegalovirus exposure and HLA in healthy donors. Method: immunoSEQ multiplex PCR; TCRdb's copy keeps in-frame clones and lacks some. This table holds tens of thousands of clones, approximately 96% found once. Specimen: PBMCs. The origin of the receptors is a woman between 18 and 29 years old in good health and CMV-seropositive. CDR3s include the opening cysteine and the closing phenylalanine or tryptophan.

TRBV5-8	TRBJ2-7	CASSLAGLPGNLKQYF
TRBV11-1	TRBJ2-5	CASTPGGVAGVETQYF
TRBV27	TRBJ2-7	CASRQGGNEQYF
TRBV9	TRBJ2-6	CASSPDRGNSGANVLTF
TRBV9	TRBJ2-1	CASSAPAGGSNEQFF
TRBV6-4	TRBJ2-3	CASSEREDTDTQYF
TRBV30	TRBJ2-3	CAWSALVNTQYF
TRBV30	TRBJ2-6	CAWSVEDSGANVLTF
TRBV28	TRBJ1-5	CASSFGQGTGNQPQHF
TRBV6-4	TRBJ2-7	CASKFKGAYEQYF
TRBV6-5	TRBJ2-7	CASRGGVGEQYF
TRBV6-1	TRBJ1-5	CASSAQGFSNQPQHF
TRBV18	TRBJ2-2	CASSPPNRVRLFF
TRBV29-1	TRBJ2-4	CSVEDRVAKNIQYF
TRBV27	TRBJ1-4	CASSLGGTGAEKLFF
TRBV19	TRBJ1-5	CASSSPTVGDNQPQHF
TRBV4-2	TRBJ2-7	CASSQETGRTTLYEQYF
TRBV29-1	TRBJ2-1	CSVESPSGSSYNEQFF
TRBV6-1	TRBJ1-4	CATLEGDRGQKLFF
TRBV28	TRBJ2-1	CATRRVESNEQFF
TRBV28	TRBJ2-7	CASSPLGGFYEQYF
TRBV7-9	TRBJ2-7	CASSLAQGPYYEQYF
TRBV9	TRBJ2-7	CASSVGGEGYEQYF
TRBV13	TRBJ2-5	CASSLGRLAGQETQYF
TRBV15	TRBJ2-1	CATSRLAGTSYNEQFF
TRBV6-5	TRBJ2-7	CASSDSYEQYF
TRBV9	TRBJ2-1	CASSPRGRLAASSYNEQFF
TRBV19	TRBJ2-1	CASSGTGTSGRAHNEQFF
TRBV4-3	TRBJ1-1	CASSQWTASATEAFF
TRBV14	TRBJ1-1	CASSPPTGRGGEAFF
TRBV9	TRBJ2-7	CASSVEPAGGSYEQYF
TRBV18	TRBJ1-2	CASSPKQQGSYGYTF
TRBV6-5	TRBJ1-5	CASREGVGNQPQHF